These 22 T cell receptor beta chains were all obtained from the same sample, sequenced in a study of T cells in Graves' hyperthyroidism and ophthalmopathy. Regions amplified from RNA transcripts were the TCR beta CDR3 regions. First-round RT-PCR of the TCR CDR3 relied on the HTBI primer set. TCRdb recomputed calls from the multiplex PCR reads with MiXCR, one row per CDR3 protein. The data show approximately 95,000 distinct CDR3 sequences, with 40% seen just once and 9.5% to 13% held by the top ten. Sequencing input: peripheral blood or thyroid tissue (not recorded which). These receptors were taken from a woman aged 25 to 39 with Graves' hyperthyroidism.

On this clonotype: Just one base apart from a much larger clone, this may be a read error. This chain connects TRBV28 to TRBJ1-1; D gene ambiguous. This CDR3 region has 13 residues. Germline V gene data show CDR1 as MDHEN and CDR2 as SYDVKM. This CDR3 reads CACSFVRHTEAFF. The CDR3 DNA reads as TGTGCCTGCAGTTTTGTTAGGCACACTGAAGCTTTCTTT.

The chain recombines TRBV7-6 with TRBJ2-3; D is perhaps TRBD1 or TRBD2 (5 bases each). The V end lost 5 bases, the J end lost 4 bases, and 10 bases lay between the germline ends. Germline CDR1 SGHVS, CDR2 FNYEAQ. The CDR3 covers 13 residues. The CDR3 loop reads CASSLQGADTQYF. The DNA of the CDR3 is TGTGCCAGCAGCCTTCAGGGAGCAGATACGCAGTATTTT.

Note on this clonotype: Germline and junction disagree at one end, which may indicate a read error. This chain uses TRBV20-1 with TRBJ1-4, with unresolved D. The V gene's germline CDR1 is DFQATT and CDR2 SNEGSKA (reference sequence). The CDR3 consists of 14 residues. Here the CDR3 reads CSASSARAFERLFF. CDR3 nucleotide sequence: TGCAGTGCGTCTAGTGCAAGGGCCTTTGAAAGACTGTTTTTT.

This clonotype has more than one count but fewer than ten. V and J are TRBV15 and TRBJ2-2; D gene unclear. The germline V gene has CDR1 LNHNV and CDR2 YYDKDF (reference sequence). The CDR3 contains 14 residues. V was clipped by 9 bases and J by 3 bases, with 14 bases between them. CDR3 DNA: TGTGCCACTGCTGTGGGCCGTTACACCGGGGAGCTGTTTTTT. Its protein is CATAVGRYTGELFF.

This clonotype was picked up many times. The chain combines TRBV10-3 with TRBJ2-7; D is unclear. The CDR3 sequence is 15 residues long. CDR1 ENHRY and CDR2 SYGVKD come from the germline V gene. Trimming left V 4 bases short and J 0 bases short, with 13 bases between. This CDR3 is CAISAGVVGSYEQYF. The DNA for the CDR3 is TGTGCCATCAGTGCTGGCGTTGTGGGCTCCTACGAGCAGTACTTC.

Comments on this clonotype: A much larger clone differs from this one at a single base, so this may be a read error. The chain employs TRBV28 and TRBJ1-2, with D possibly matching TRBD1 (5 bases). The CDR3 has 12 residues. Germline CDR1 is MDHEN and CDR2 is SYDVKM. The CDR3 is CAGSYRQYGYTF. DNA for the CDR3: TGTGCCGGCAGTTACCGACAGTATGGCTACACCTTC.

CDR3: CARRMGFEKLFF. The CDR3 DNA follows: TGTGCCAGGAGGATGGGATTTGAAAAACTGTTTTTT. The chain combines TRBV12-3 or TRBV12-4 with TRBJ1-4; D is uncertain. V dropped 9 bases and J dropped 7 bases, with 12 bases sitting between them. This CDR3 is built from 12 residues.

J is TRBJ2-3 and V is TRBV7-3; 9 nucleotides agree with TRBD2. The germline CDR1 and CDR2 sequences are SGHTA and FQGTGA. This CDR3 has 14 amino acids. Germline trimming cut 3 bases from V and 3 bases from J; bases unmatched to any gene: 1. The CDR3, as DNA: TGTGCCAGCAGCTTCCTAGCGGGGACAGATACGCAGTATTTT. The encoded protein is CASSFLAGTDTQYF. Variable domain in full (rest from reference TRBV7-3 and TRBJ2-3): GAGVSQTPSNKVTEKGKYVELRCDPISGHTALYWYRQSLGQGPEFLIYFQGTGAADDSGLPNDRFFAVRPEGSVSTLKIQRTERGDSAVYLCASSFLAGTDTQYFGPGTRLTVL.

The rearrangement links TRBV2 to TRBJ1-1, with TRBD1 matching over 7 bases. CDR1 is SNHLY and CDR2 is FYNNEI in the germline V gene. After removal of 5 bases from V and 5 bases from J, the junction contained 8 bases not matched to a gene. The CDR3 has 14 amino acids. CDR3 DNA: TGTGCCAGCAGTCTCTCAGGGGGGGGAACTGAAGCTTTCTTT. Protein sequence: CASSLSGGGTEAFF.

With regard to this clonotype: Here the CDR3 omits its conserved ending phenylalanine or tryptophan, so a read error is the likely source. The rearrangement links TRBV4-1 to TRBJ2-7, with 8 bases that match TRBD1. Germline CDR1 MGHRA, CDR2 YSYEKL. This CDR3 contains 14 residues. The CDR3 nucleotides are TGTGCCAGCAGCCAAGGACAGGGTTCCTACGAGCAGTACTCC. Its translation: CASSQGQGSYEQYS.

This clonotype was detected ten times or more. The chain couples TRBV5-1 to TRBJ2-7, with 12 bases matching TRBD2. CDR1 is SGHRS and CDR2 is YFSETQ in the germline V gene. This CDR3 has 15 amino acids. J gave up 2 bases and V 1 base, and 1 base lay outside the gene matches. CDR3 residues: CASSLRLAGAYEQYF. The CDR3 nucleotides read TGCGCCAGCAGCTTGAGACTAGCGGGAGCCTACGAGCAGTACTTC. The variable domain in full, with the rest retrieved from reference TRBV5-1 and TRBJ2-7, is KAGVTQTPRYLIKTRGQQVTLSCSPISGHRSVSWYQQTPGQGLQFLFEYFSETQRNKGNFPGRFSGRQFSNSRSEMNVSTLELGDSALYLCASSLRLAGAYEQYFGPGTRLTVT.

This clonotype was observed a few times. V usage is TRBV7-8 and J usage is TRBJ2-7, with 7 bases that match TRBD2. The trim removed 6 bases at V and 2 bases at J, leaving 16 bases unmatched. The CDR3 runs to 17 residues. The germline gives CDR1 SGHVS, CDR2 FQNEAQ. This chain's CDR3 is CASSFLTREGGTYEQYF. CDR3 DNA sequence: TGTGCCAGCAGTTTCCTGACGAGGGAGGGAGGAACCTACGAGCAGTACTTC. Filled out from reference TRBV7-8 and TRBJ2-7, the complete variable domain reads GAGVSQSPRYKVAKRGQDVALRCDPISGHVSLFWYQQALGQGPEFLTYFQNEAQLDKSGLPSDRFFAERPEGSVSTLKIQRTQQEDSAVYLCASSFLTREGGTYEQYFGPGTRLTVT.

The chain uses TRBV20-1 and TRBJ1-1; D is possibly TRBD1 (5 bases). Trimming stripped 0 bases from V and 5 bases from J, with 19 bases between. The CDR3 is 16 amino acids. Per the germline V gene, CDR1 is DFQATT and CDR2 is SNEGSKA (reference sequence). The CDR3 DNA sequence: TGCAGTGCTAGAGAACGGACTAGCGGGGGATGGACTGAAGCTTTCTTT. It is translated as CSARERTSGGWTEAFF.

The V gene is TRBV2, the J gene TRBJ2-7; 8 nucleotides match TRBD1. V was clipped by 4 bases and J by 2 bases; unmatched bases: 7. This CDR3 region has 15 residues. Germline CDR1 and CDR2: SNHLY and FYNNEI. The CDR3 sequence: CASSVDRDTAYEQYF. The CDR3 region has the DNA TGTGCCAGCAGTGTGGACAGGGACACAGCCTACGAGCAGTACTTC.

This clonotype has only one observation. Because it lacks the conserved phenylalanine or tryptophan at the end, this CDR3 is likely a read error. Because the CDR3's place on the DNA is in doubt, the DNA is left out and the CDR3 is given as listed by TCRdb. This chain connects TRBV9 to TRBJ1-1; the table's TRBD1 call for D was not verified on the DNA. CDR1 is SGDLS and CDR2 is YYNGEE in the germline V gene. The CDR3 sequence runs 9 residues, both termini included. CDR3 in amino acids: CASSLSRGA.

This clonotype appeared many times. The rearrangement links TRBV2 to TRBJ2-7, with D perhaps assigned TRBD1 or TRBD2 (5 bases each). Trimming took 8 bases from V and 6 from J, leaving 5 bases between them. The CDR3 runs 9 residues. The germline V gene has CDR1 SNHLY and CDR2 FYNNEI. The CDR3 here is CASGGEQYF. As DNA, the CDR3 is TGTGCCAGCGGGGGCGAGCAGTACTTC.

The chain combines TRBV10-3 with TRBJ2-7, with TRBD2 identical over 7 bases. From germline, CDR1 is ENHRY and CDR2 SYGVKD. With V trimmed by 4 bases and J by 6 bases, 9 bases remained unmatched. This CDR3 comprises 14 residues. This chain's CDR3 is CAISGLAVPLEQYF. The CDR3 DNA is TGTGCCATCAGTGGGCTAGCGGTACCTCTCGAGCAGTACTTC.

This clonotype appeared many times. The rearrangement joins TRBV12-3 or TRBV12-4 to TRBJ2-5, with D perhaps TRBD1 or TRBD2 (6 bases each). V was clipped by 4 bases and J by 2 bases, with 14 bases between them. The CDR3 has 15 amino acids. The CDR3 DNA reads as TGTGCCAGCAGTTGGGGGGCAACTGTACAAGAGACCCAGTACTTC. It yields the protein CASSWGATVQETQYF.

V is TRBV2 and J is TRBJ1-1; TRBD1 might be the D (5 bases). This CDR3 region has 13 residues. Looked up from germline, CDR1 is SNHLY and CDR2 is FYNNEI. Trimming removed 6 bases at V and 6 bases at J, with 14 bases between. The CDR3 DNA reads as TGTGCCAGCAGGGGCTCAGGGTTCGCTGAAGCTTTCTTT. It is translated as CASRGSGFAEAFF.

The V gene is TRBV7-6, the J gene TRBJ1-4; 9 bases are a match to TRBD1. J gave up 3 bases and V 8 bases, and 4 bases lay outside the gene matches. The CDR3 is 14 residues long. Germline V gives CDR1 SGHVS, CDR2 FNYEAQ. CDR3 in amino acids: CASQRQGANEKLFF. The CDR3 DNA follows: TGTGCCAGCCAACGACAGGGGGCTAATGAAAAACTGTTTTTT. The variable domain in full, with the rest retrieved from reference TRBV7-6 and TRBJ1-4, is GAGVSQSPRYKVTKRGQDVALRCDPISGHVSLYWYRQALGQGPEFLTYFNYEAQQDKSGLPNDRFSAERPEGSISTLTIQRTEQRDSAMYRCASQRQGANEKLFFGSGTQLSVL.

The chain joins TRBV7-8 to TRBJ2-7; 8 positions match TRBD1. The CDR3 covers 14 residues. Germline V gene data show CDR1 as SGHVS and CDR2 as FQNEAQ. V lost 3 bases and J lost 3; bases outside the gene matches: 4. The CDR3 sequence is CASSFRTGYYEQYF. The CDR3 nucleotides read TGTGCCAGCAGCTTCCGGACAGGGTACTACGAGCAGTACTTC.

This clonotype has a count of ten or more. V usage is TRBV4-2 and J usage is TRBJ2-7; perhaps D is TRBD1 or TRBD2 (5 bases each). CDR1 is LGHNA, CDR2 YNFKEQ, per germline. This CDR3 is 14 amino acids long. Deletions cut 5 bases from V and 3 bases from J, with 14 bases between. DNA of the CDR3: TGTGCCAGCAGCGATGCCGGGACCCTCTACGAGCAGTACTTC. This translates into CASSDAGTLYEQYF.